This T cell receptor (beta chain) was recovered during a study of blood T cell repertoires in COVID-19. V shed 5 bases, J shed 4 bases, and the junction held 8 bases outside the gene matches. The CDR3 runs to 14 residues. CDR1 is SGHRS and CDR2 is YFSETQ in the germline V gene. Sequencing used immunoSEQ multiplex PCR; TCRdb keeps in-frame clones, though not all of them. Of a few hundred thousand clones listed, around 85% are singletons. The clonotype originates from a woman aged 30 to 39 who had recovered from COVID-19. The sequenced material came from PBMCs or T cells enriched from blood (not recorded which). The J gene is TRBJ2-7, the V gene TRBV5-1; 8 bases fit TRBD2. The CDR3 sequence is CASRAVAGPYEQYF. Here the CDR3 DNA reads TGCGCCAGCAGGGCCGTAGCGGGGCCATACGAGCAGTACTTC.